Listed here are 17 T cell receptor beta chains from one sample, sequenced in a study of CD8 T cells in Susac syndrome. It was with random hexamers that roughly 0.5 to 1 ug RNA was reverse transcribed. TCRdb reprocessed the immunoSEQ multiplex PCR reads with MiXCR, giving one entry per CDR3 protein. The sample lists some 210,000 distinct CDR3 sequences; around 93% were seen once. Sequences were obtained from CD4+ T cells from PBMCs. The source of these receptors is a human donor with Susac syndrome.

The V gene is TRBV12-3 or TRBV12-4, the J gene TRBJ1-1; 7 bases are a match to TRBD1. J gave up 1 base and V 3 bases, and 11 bases lay outside the gene matches. The CDR3 spans 17 residues. The CDR3, as DNA: TGTGCCAGCAGTTTGTTCGGGACCTCAGGGGGGAACACTGAAGCTTTCTTT. Translating it yields CASSLFGTSGGNTEAFF.

The chain employs TRBV12-3 or TRBV12-4 and TRBJ1-2; 7 nucleotides agree with TRBD1. The CDR3 extends over 13 amino acids. Unmatched junction bases numbered 5, after V lost 2 bases and J lost 8 bases. The CDR3, as DNA: TGTGCCAGCAGTTTAAATCAGGGGGGGGGCTACACCTTC. This sequence encodes CASSLNQGGGYTF.

The CDR3 DNA is TGTGCCAGCACTAACGGCGGGGGGGTTAATGAGCAGTTCTTC. Translated: CASTNGGGVNEQFF. This chain uses TRBV28 with TRBJ2-1; TRBD2 agrees at 9 bases. V lost 7 bases to trimming and J lost 7 bases; unmatched junction nucleotides: 8. The CDR3 sequence is 14 residues long. Per the germline V gene, CDR1 is MDHEN and CDR2 is SYDVKM.

This clonotype was seen more than once but under ten times. The chain recombines TRBV30 with TRBJ1-4; D not certain. This CDR3 has 11 residues. The V gene lost 3 bases and the J gene lost 7 bases, with 6 bases spanning the gap. Per the germline V gene, CDR1 is GTSNPN and CDR2 is SVGIG (reference sequence). CDR3 sequence (DNA): TGTGCCTGGAGGTCTGGTGAAAAACTGTTTTTT. Translated, it gives CAWRSGEKLFF.

The chain couples TRBV9 to TRBJ2-1, with D uncertain. Trimming shortened V by 6 bases and J by 8 bases, and 0 bases separated the two germline ends. This CDR3 comprises 8 residues. The germline V gene encodes CDR1 SGDLS and CDR2 YYNGEE. This CDR3 reads CASNEQFF. The CDR3 DNA reads TGTGCCAGCAATGAGCAGTTCTTC.

The CDR3 DNA sequence: TGCAGTGCTCTTAAAAACATTCAGTACTTC. It is translated as CSALKNIQYF. The chain has TRBV20-1 and TRBJ2-4; unclear D gene. V dropped 5 bases and J dropped 4 bases, with 3 bases sitting between them. The CDR3 is made up of 10 amino acids. Per germline, CDR1 DFQATT and CDR2 SNEGSKA (reference sequence).

This clonotype was detected only a few times. The rearrangement uses TRBV30 and TRBJ2-7; 8 bases agree with TRBD2. CDR1 and CDR2 (germline): GTSNPN, SVGIG (reference sequence). This CDR3 is built from 13 residues. Trimming cost V 5 bases and J 4 bases; bases outside gene matches: 7. This CDR3 is CAWATGGPYEQYF. The CDR3 DNA reads as TGTGCCTGGGCAACGGGGGGGCCGTACGAGCAGTACTTC.

The J gene is TRBJ2-3, the V gene TRBV5-1; no clear D gene. The CDR3 sequence is 14 residues long. V lost 0 bases, J lost 4 bases, and 9 bases lay in between. Germline V gene lookup returns CDR1 SGHRS and CDR2 YFSETQ. The CDR3 coding sequence is TGCGCCAGCAGCTTGGGGGCCGGGTCAGATACGCAGTATTTT. Protein: CASSLGAGSDTQYF. The complete variable domain, with remaining parts taken from reference TRBV5-1 and TRBJ2-3, reads KAGVTQTPRYLIKTRGQQVTLSCSPISGHRSVSWYQQTPGQGLQFLFEYFSETQRNKGNFPGRFSGRQFSNSRSEMNVSTLELGDSALYLCASSLGAGSDTQYFGPGTRLTVL.

This chain uses TRBV20-1 with TRBJ2-1, with D possibly being TRBD1 (7 bases). The length of the CDR3 is 13 residues. CDR1 is DFQATT and CDR2 is SNEGSKA in the germline V gene (reference sequence). With 6 bases removed from V and 7 bases from J, the gap between germline ends came to 16 bases. CDR3 sequence: CSAKGARENEQFF. The CDR3 DNA reads TGCAGTGCGAAGGGGGCCCGGGAGAATGAGCAGTTCTTC.

The CDR3 sequence: CASSHPASNQPQHF. CDR3 bases: TGCGCCAGCAGCCATCCCGCCAGCAATCAGCCCCAGCATTTT. The chain combines TRBV4-1 with TRBJ1-5; D is undetermined. Trimming pared 3 bases from V and 1 base from J, leaving 7 bases between. The CDR3 is 14 amino acids. Germline CDR1 MGHRA, CDR2 YSYEKL.

The rearrangement links TRBV7-9 to TRBJ1-1, with a tentative D call TRBD1 (5 bases). This CDR3 has 15 residues. The germline V gene encodes CDR1 SEHNR and CDR2 FQNEAQ (reference sequence). Trimming removed 1 base from V and 2 bases from J, with 11 bases in between. CDR3 sequence: CASSLVGVPNTEAFF. CDR3 DNA: TGTGCCAGCAGCTTAGTGGGGGTGCCTAACACTGAAGCTTTCTTT.

V and J are TRBV30 and TRBJ1-2, with D tentatively TRBD1 (6 bases). This CDR3 is 11 amino acids long. Trimming shortened V by 5 bases and J by 13 bases, and 17 bases separated the two germline ends. Germline V gene lookup returns CDR1 GTSNPN and CDR2 SVGIG (reference sequence). CDR3 in DNA: TGTGCCTGGTCTAGGGGACACCCCGGCACCTTC. Its protein is CAWSRGHPGTF. The full variable domain, its missing parts supplied by reference TRBV30 and TRBJ1-2, is SQTIHQWPATLVQPVGSPLSLECTVEGTSNPNLYWYRQAAGRGLQLLFYSVGIGQISSEVPQNLSASRPQDRQFILSSKKLLLSDSGFYLCAWSRGHPGTFGSGTRLTVV.

DNA for the CDR3: TGTGCCTGGAGTGTAGGACCGAATGATTATGGCTACACCTTC. As protein: CAWSVGPNDYGYTF. The chain joins TRBV30 to TRBJ1-2; D remains unclear. The V end was cut by 0 bases, the J end by 5 bases, with 13 bases between. Germline V gives CDR1 GTSNPN, CDR2 SVGIG (reference sequence). The CDR3 extends over 14 amino acids.

The chain couples TRBV12-3 or TRBV12-4 to TRBJ1-1; D gene ambiguous. CDR3 length: 15 amino acids. V was pared by 5 bases and J by 1 base, with 14 bases between. The CDR3 spells CASSTNEIPNTEAFF. The CDR3 DNA reads TGTGCCAGCAGTACCAACGAGATCCCGAACACTGAAGCTTTCTTT.

The chain links TRBV18 to TRBJ2-3; 9 bases match TRBD2. This CDR3 has 17 amino acids. The V segment lost 3 bases and the J segment 2 bases; nucleotides outside the gene matches: 9. Germline V gene data show CDR1 as KGHSH and CDR2 as LQKENI. In DNA form, the CDR3 reads TGTGCCAGCTCACCCCAACCGGCTAGCGGGGTCACAGATACGCAGTATTTT. Translation gives CASSPQPASGVTDTQYF.

This clonotype came up once. This sequence joins TRBV3-1 and TRBJ1-2, with no clear D. V lost 3 bases and J lost 4, with 3 bases in between. The CDR3 extends over 11 amino acids. CDR1 LGHDT and CDR2 YNNKEL come from the germline V gene (reference sequence). CDR3 DNA: TGTGCCAGCAGCCAGATCTATGGCTACACCTTC. This translates into CASSQIYGYTF.

The chain joins TRBV20-1 to TRBJ2-5, with D possibly being TRBD2 (6 bases). Trimming cost V 3 bases and J 2 bases, with 10 bases left between them. Per germline, CDR1 DFQATT and CDR2 SNEGSKA (reference sequence). This CDR3 has 13 amino acids. The CDR3 coding sequence is TGCAGTGCTAGTGTTGGGGGGCAAGAGACCCAGTACTTC. Amino acids: CSASVGGQETQYF.